This passage covers 13 T cell receptor beta chains from one sample sequenced in a study of blood T cell repertoires in COVID-19. Repertoires were generated with immunoSEQ multiplex PCR, while TCRdb's copy carries only in-frame clones and drops some. The sample yields 200,000 to 250,000 clones, over 75% seen once. The material sequenced was peripheral blood. The receptor source for this set is a middle-aged woman with acute or convalescent COVID-19.

This chain connects TRBV15 to TRBJ1-3; maybe TRBD1 (5 bases). Germline V gene data show CDR1 as LNHNV and CDR2 as YYDKDF (reference sequence). CDR3 length equals 14 residues. The V gene lost 1 base and the J gene lost 2 bases, with 6 bases spanning the gap. CDR3 protein: CATSRGGAGNTIYF. In DNA form, the CDR3 reads TGTGCCACCAGCAGAGGGGGGGCTGGAAACACCATATATTTT.

This chain uses TRBV25-1 with TRBJ2-3; 9 nucleotides align to TRBD2. V was clipped by 0 bases and J by 6 bases; unmatched bases: 10. This CDR3 has 17 residues. From germline, CDR1 is MGHDK and CDR2 SYGVNS. CDR3 sequence reads: CASSEYGGLAGGDTQYF. The CDR3 DNA reads as TGTGCCAGCAGTGAATATGGGGGACTAGCAGGTGGGGATACGCAGTATTTT.

The gene calls are TRBV27 and TRBJ1-6; TRBD1 matches at 7 bases. J gave up 0 bases and V 8 bases, and 7 bases lay outside the gene matches. The germline V gene has CDR1 MNHEY and CDR2 SMNVEV (reference sequence). The CDR3 runs to 16 residues. The DNA for the CDR3 is TGTGCCAGCCCCCACAGGGGTAGCTCCTATAATTCACCCCTCCACTTT. Amino acid sequence: CASPHRGSSYNSPLHF.

The CDR3 DNA follows: TGCGCCAGCAGCCAAAACCCCCAGATTGAAGCTTTCTTT. It yields the protein CASSQNPQIEAFF. This chain links TRBV4-1 with TRBJ1-1; D not resolved. V gave up 2 bases and J gave up 7 bases, with 11 bases separating them. This CDR3 contains 13 residues. Germline CDR1 MGHRA, CDR2 YSYEKL.

The V and J genes are TRBV18 and TRBJ1-6; 10 bases align to TRBD1. V gave up 4 bases and J gave up 12 bases; unmatched junction bases: 6. Per the germline V gene, CDR1 is KGHSH and CDR2 is LQKENI. The CDR3 runs 14 residues. CDR3 sequence (DNA): TGTGCCAGCTCACGGGACAGGGGATTGGGACCCCTCCACTTT. This encodes CASSRDRGLGPLHF.

The rearrangement uses TRBV5-1 and TRBJ1-2; 9 bases match TRBD1. The CDR3 runs to 15 residues. Losses at the gene ends were 3 bases for V and 8 bases for J; bases not matched to a gene: 11. The germline V gene encodes CDR1 SGHRS and CDR2 YFSETQ. CDR3 sequence (DNA): TGCGCCAGCAGCTGGGAAGGTGGACAGGGGCGCGGCTACACCTTC. Residues: CASSWEGGQGRGYTF.

The chain combines TRBV30 with TRBJ2-7; a possible D gene is TRBD1 (5 bases). CDR1 and CDR2 (germline): GTSNPN, SVGIG (reference sequence). V was trimmed by 0 bases and J by 5 bases, leaving 11 bases between them. The CDR3 contains 13 residues. CDR3: CAWSVQGVDEQYV. CDR3 nucleotides: TGTGCCTGGAGTGTACAAGGGGTGGACGAGCAGTACGTC.

The rearrangement joins TRBV3-1 (or the pseudogene TRBV3-2) to TRBJ2-7; 8 positions match TRBD2. This CDR3 region has 18 residues. In germline, CDR1 is LGHDT, CDR2 YNNKEL (reference sequence). J lost 7 bases, V lost 1 base, and 18 bases had no gene match. In nucleotides, the CDR3 is TGTGCCAGCAGCCAAGGTGAACGGGGCGGGGGGCCCCCCGGGGAGCAGTACGTC. Translation gives CASSQGERGGGPPGEQYV.

This clone appeared once. The CDR3: CATDPGLAGGMSSYNEQFF. DNA for the CDR3: TGTGCCACCGACCCGGGACTAGCGGGGGGGATGAGCTCCTACAATGAGCAGTTCTTC. The chain combines TRBV2 with TRBJ2-1, with 16 positions matching TRBD2. CDR3 size: 19 residues. Looked up from germline, CDR1 is SNHLY and CDR2 is FYNNEI. V trimming: 10 bases; J trimming: 0 bases; junction bases outside the gene matches: 12.

The chain combines TRBV2 with TRBJ1-1, with TRBD1 as a possible D gene (5 bases). The CDR3 has 14 residues. Trimming stripped 6 bases from V and 1 base from J, with 12 bases between. Germline values: CDR1 SNHLY, CDR2 FYNNEI. CDR3 sequence: CASRRTLKNTEAFF. CDR3 sequence (DNA): TGTGCCAGCAGACGGACATTGAAGAACACTGAAGCTTTCTTT.

CDR3 DNA sequence: TGTGCCAGCCGCCCCCGGGGGGACTCCTACAATGAGCAGTTCTTC. Protein: CASRPRGDSYNEQFF. The V call is TRBV6-4, the J call TRBJ2-1, with TRBD2 identical over 7 bases. In germline, CDR1 is MRHNA, CDR2 SNTAGT. This CDR3 region has 15 residues. V was pared by 8 bases and J by 0 bases, with 7 bases of the junction left unmatched.

The CDR3 coding sequence is TGTGCCAGCAGCTTAGCCCCGAGTGAGCAGTTCTTC. It specifies CASSLAPSEQFF. V usage is TRBV11-2 and J usage is TRBJ2-1; D unresolved. The CDR3 consists of 12 residues. Germline assignment: CDR1 SGHAT and CDR2 FQNNGV. Between the trimmed V and J ends, which lost 1 base and 9 bases, there was a span of 7 bases.

The chain joins TRBV10-3 to TRBJ1-2; D possibly corresponds to TRBD1 (5 bases). Trimming took off 11 bases at V and 5 bases at J, with 21 bases between the two ends. CDR3 length: 14 residues. Germline V gene data show CDR1 as ENHRY and CDR2 as SYGVKD. CDR3 sequence reads: CASSAGWDAYGYTF. CDR3 coding DNA: TGTGCCTCCTCGGCGGGGTGGGACGCGTATGGCTACACCTTC.